This entry lists 16 T cell receptor beta chains sequenced from one sample in a study of cytomegalovirus exposure and HLA in healthy donors. The study ran its PCR with 60 Vbeta and 13 Jbeta primers. Here immunoSEQ multiplex PCR was the method, and the copy in TCRdb shows in-frame clones only, minus some. Among 60,000 to 70,000 clones listed, roughly 78% were seen once. The sequenced sample consisted of PBMCs. These receptors were obtained from a man between 40 and 49 years old in good health and CMV-seronegative.

V and J are TRBV27 and TRBJ1-1, with 8 bases that match TRBD1. Germline V gene lookup returns CDR1 MNHEY and CDR2 SMNVEV (reference sequence). CDR3 length: 15 residues. After removal of 6 bases from V and 3 bases from J, the junction contained 9 bases not matched to a gene. The chain's CDR3 is CASRSGGATHTEAFF. The CDR3 bases are TGTGCCAGCAGATCAGGGGGCGCCACCCACACTGAAGCTTTCTTT.

The chain carries TRBV4-2 and TRBJ2-1; 13 bases are shared with TRBD2. The CDR3 runs 16 residues. V was clipped by 4 bases and J by 8 bases; unmatched bases: 8. The germline V gene encodes CDR1 LGHNA and CDR2 YNFKEQ. CDR3 amino acids: CASSPGLAGALDEQFF. The DNA of the CDR3 is TGTGCCAGCAGCCCAGGACTAGCGGGGGCCTTGGATGAGCAGTTCTTC.

This rearrangement joins TRBV15 to TRBJ2-5; 7 bases agree with TRBD2. V was pared by 0 bases and J by 4 bases, with 2 bases of the junction left unmatched. Germline loops: CDR1 LNHNV, CDR2 YYDKDF (reference sequence). The length of the CDR3 is 14 residues. CDR3 residues: CATSREASGETQYF. The CDR3 region has the DNA TGTGCCACCAGCAGAGAGGCTAGCGGAGAGACCCAGTACTTC.

Here the CDR3 reads CASSLSGNYGDEQYF. CDR3 DNA: TGTGCCAGCAGTTTATCCGGGAACTATGGCGACGAGCAGTACTTC. The gene calls are TRBV28 and TRBJ2-7; tentative D call: TRBD2 (5 bases). The germline V gene encodes CDR1 MDHEN and CDR2 SYDVKM. The CDR3 length is 15 residues. V lost 1 base to trimming and J lost 5 bases, with 15 bases between them.

The chain links TRBV19 to TRBJ2-6; possibly TRBD1 for D (5 bases). This CDR3 spans 15 amino acids. V lost 7 bases and J 0 bases, leaving 10 bases between the germline ends. CDR1 and CDR2 (germline): LNHDA, SQIVND (reference sequence). Here the CDR3 DNA reads TGTGCCAGTATGCAGGGTCGCTCTGGGGCCAACGTCCTGACTTTC. Its translation: CASMQGRSGANVLTF.

J is TRBJ1-2 and V is TRBV5-1; D is unresolved. This CDR3 is built from 14 residues. The V end lost 0 bases, the J end lost 4 bases, and 10 bases lay between the germline ends. Germline values: CDR1 SGHRS, CDR2 YFSETQ. This CDR3 is CASSLDRVLYGYTF. The CDR3 DNA reads as TGCGCCAGCAGCTTGGACCGAGTGCTCTATGGCTACACCTTC.

The chain carries TRBV19 and TRBJ2-5, with D tentatively TRBD1 (6 bases). The CDR3 runs 15 residues. Looked up from germline, CDR1 is LNHDA and CDR2 is SQIVND (reference sequence). V was pared by 4 bases and J by 5 bases, with 17 bases between. The CDR3 is CASSTSQGTGETQYF. For the CDR3, the DNA is TGTGCCAGTAGTACCTCGCAGGGGACCGGGGAGACCCAGTACTTC.

This chain connects TRBV7-2 to TRBJ2-7; 13 nucleotides line up with TRBD2. Germline assignment: CDR1 SGHTA and CDR2 FQGNSA. The trim removed 3 bases at V and 7 bases at J, leaving 6 bases unmatched. The CDR3 length is 15 residues. CDR3 nucleotide sequence: TGTGCCAGCAGCTTTGGACTAGCGGGAGCCGGGGAGCAGTACTTC. Encoded protein: CASSFGLAGAGEQYF. The variable domain in full, with the rest retrieved from reference TRBV7-2 and TRBJ2-7, is GAGVSQSPSNKVTEKGKDVELRCDPISGHTALYWYRQSLGQGLEFLIYFQGNSAPDKSGLPSDRFSAERTGGSVSTLTIQRTQQEDSAVYLCASSFGLAGAGEQYFGPGTRLTVT.

CDR3 DNA sequence: TGTGCCAGCAGTGAATCTGGGGGCAAAGGCTACACCTTC. It translates to CASSESGGKGYTF. This chain uses TRBV2 with TRBJ1-2; possible D gene TRBD1, 6 bases. Looked up from germline, CDR1 is SNHLY and CDR2 is FYNNEI. The CDR3 runs 13 residues. V lost 2 bases and J 8 bases, leaving 12 bases between the germline ends.

The chain joins TRBV9 to TRBJ1-6, with D uncertain. The germline CDR1 and CDR2 sequences are SGDLS and YYNGEE. This CDR3 is 14 amino acids long. Trimming stripped 3 bases from V and 10 bases from J, with 14 bases between. The CDR3 coding sequence is TGTGCCAGCAGCGCCGGGAGGGAGGAATCACCCCTCCACTTT. Its protein is CASSAGREESPLHF.

V gene TRBV27 combines with J gene TRBJ1-2, with TRBD1 matching over 8 bases. Germline V gives CDR1 MNHEY, CDR2 SMNVEV (reference sequence). V lost 2 bases, J lost 2 bases, and 1 base stayed unmatched. The length of the CDR3 is 14 residues. The CDR3 region has the DNA TGTGCCAGCAGTTTAGCAGGGGGCAACTATGGCTACACCTTC. This sequence encodes CASSLAGGNYGYTF.

The rearrangement uses TRBV28 and TRBJ2-6; D is uncertain. Germline V CDR1 and CDR2: MDHEN, SYDVKM. V gave up 3 bases and J gave up 0 bases, with 3 bases separating them. CDR3 length: 14 residues. The CDR3 reads CASSFSSGANVLTF. The DNA of the CDR3 is TGTGCCAGCAGTTTTAGCTCTGGGGCCAACGTCCTGACTTTC.

The J gene is TRBJ2-2, the V gene TRBV19, with 7 bases aligning to TRBD1. Germline CDR1 and CDR2: LNHDA and SQIVND (reference sequence). After removal of 10 bases from V and 4 bases from J, the junction contained 6 bases not matched to a gene. This CDR3 spans 13 amino acids. The CDR3 DNA sequence: TGTGCCACGAGACAGGGAAGCACCGGGGAGCTGTTTTTT. As protein: CATRQGSTGELFF.

The rearrangement links TRBV19 to TRBJ1-5, with TRBD1 identical over 7 bases. This CDR3 has 16 residues. The trim removed 5 bases at V and 11 bases at J, leaving 18 bases unmatched. Germline CDR1 LNHDA, CDR2 SQIVND (reference sequence). This CDR3 is CASSLSPRDSPSAQHF. The CDR3 DNA reads as TGTGCCAGTAGTCTCTCCCCCCGGGACAGCCCATCAGCCCAGCATTTT.

This clone was detected a few times. The V and J genes are TRBV2 and TRBJ2-5, with TRBD2 matching 15 bases. The CDR3 has 17 residues. Germline V gene sequence: CDR1 SNHLY, CDR2 FYNNEI. Losses at the gene ends were 4 bases for V and 1 base for J; bases not matched to a gene: 4. The CDR3 DNA reads as TGTGCCAGCAGTGCCGGGACTAGCGGGGGGATCCAAGAGACCCAGTACTTC. Protein product: CASSAGTSGGIQETQYF.

The genes are TRBV5-6 and TRBJ1-2; 9 bases align to TRBD1. The CDR3 sequence is 15 residues long. Germline CDR1 is SGHDT and CDR2 is YYEEEE. The J segment lost 2 bases and the V segment lost 0 bases, leaving 2 bases of the junction unmatched. This chain's CDR3 is CASSLGDRVNYGYTF. The CDR3 DNA sequence: TGTGCCAGCAGCTTGGGGGACAGGGTGAACTATGGCTACACCTTC.